Following are 5 T cell receptor beta chains from one sample sequenced in a study of T cell clonality in common variable immunodeficiency. Assay: immunoSEQ multiplex PCR; the TCRdb copy retains only in-frame clones and omits some. The sample lists roughly 70,000 clones, none appearing once, the ten largest making up about 1.7%. Specimen: peripheral blood mononuclear cells. Receptor source: a person aged 18 to 70 in good health.

This clone has a handful of counts. The read ends 3 residues before the CDR3 terminus; that terminus is restored from the germline J gene. The V gene is TRBV7-9, the J gene TRBJ2-5, with D tentatively TRBD2 (5 bases). The V gene's germline CDR1 is SEHNR and CDR2 FQNEAQ (reference sequence). V shed 10 bases and J shed 5 bases, with 11 bases lying between them. The CDR3 is 11 amino acids. CDR3 DNA, as far as it was read: TGTGCCACCGGGGTAGTGGAGACC. The encoded protein is CATGVVET. The complete CDR3 reads CATGVVETQYF.

This clone was seen repeatedly, ten times or more. The sequenced fragment ends 3 residues before the CDR3 boundary, so the rest is inferred from the germline J gene. The rearrangement links TRBV10-3 to TRBJ2-1, with 11 bases identical to TRBD2. The CDR3 spans 17 residues. The germline CDR1 and CDR2 sequences are ENHRY and SYGVKD. The V segment lost 2 bases and the J segment 7 bases; nucleotides outside the gene matches: 10. CDR3 sequence reads: CAISEPGLADGVNEQFF. The sequenced CDR3 bases are TGTGCCATCAGTGAGCCGGGACTAGCGGATGGGGTTAATGAG.

Concerning this clone: With the read ending 3 residues before the CDR3 end, the germline J gene is used to fill in that end. This sequence joins TRBV2 and TRBJ1-1, with unresolved D. This CDR3 comprises 11 residues. CDR1 is SNHLY and CDR2 is FYNNEI in the germline V gene. The ends were cut back, 10 bases at V and 1 base at J, with 7 bases in the middle. CDR3 bases read: TGTGCCACACAGCAGAACACTGAA. It encodes CATQQNTE. The whole CDR3 reads CATQQNTEAFF.

This clone appeared many times. The CDR3 goes on 3 residues after the read ends, and that part is filled in from the germline J gene. The chain combines TRBV18 with TRBJ1-5; 9 bases align to TRBD1. The V gene's germline CDR1 is KGHSH and CDR2 LQKENI. V lost 3 bases, J lost 4 bases, and 4 bases stayed unmatched. The CDR3 is 15 residues long. Incomplete CDR3 DNA: TGTGCCAGCTCACCTAACGGGACAGGGAATCAGCCC. The encoded protein is CASSPNGTGNQP. The full CDR3 reads CASSPNGTGNQPQHF.

This clone was counted ten times or more. With the read ending 3 residues before the CDR3 end, the germline J gene is used to fill in that end. The chain employs TRBV6-1 and TRBJ2-7; no reliable D call. Germline V gives CDR1 MNHNS, CDR2 SASEGT. The CDR3 has 13 amino acids. Trimming stripped 4 bases from V and 4 bases from J, with 11 bases between. The CDR3: CASSVALRYEQYF. The sequenced part of the CDR3 DNA is TGTGCCAGCAGTGTGGCTCTGAGGTACGAG.